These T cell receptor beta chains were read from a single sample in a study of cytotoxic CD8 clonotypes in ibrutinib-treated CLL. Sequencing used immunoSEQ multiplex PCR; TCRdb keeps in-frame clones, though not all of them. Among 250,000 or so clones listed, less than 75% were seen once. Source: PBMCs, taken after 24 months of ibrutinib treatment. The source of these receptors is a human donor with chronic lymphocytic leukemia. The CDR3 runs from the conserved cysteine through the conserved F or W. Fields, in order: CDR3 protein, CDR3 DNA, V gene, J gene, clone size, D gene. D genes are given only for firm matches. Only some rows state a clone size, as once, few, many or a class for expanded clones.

cdr3_aa: CASSEWGRGSYF
cdr3_nt: -
v_call: TRBV25-1
j_call: TRBJ2-3
clone_size: -
d_call: -

cdr3_aa: CASSYSSSSLADTQYF
cdr3_nt: TGTGCCAGCAGTTACTCGTCTAGTTCTCTAGCGGATACGCAGTATTTT
v_call: TRBV6-5
j_call: TRBJ2-3
clone_size: -
d_call: -

cdr3_aa: CASSTTLGRETQYF
cdr3_nt: TGTGCCAGCAGTACTACCCTCGGGAGGGAGACCCAGTACTTC
v_call: TRBV6-5
j_call: TRBJ2-5
clone_size: -
d_call: TRBD2

cdr3_aa: CASSVGSDTQYF
cdr3_nt: TGTGCCAGCAGCGTAGGGTCAGATACGCAGTATTTT
v_call: TRBV9
j_call: TRBJ2-3
clone_size: -
d_call: -

cdr3_aa: CASSLSLTDTQYF
cdr3_nt: TGTGCCAGCAGCTTGAGCTTGACAGATACGCAGTATTTT
v_call: TRBV11-2
j_call: TRBJ2-3
clone_size: -
d_call: -

cdr3_aa: CASSFQQNQPQHF
cdr3_nt: TGTGCCAGCAGTTTTCAACAGAATCAGCCCCAGCATTTT
v_call: TRBV9
j_call: TRBJ1-5
clone_size: -
d_call: -

cdr3_aa: CAWSVRNSEQFF
cdr3_nt: TGTGCCTGGAGTGTACGAAATAGTGAGCAGTTCTTC
v_call: TRBV30
j_call: TRBJ2-1
clone_size: -
d_call: -

cdr3_aa: CASSSGVKRSLHLTF
cdr3_nt: TGTGCCAGCAGTTCCGGGGTGAAGCGGTCCCTCCATCTGACTTTC
v_call: TRBV6-5
j_call: TRBJ2-6
clone_size: once
d_call: -

cdr3_aa: CAISATDRLNTEAFF
cdr3_nt: TGTGCCATCAGTGCTACGGACAGGTTGAACACTGAAGCTTTCTTT
v_call: TRBV10-3
j_call: TRBJ1-1
clone_size: -
d_call: TRBD1

cdr3_aa: CASSGDWEIMAQYF
cdr3_nt: TGTGCCAGCAGTGGGGACTGGGAAATCATGGCCCAGTACTTC
v_call: TRBV28
j_call: TRBJ2-5
clone_size: -
d_call: -

cdr3_aa: CASSQRLLDEQFF
cdr3_nt: TGTGCCAGCAGCCAGCGCTTACTCGATGAGCAGTTCTTC
v_call: TRBV11-2
j_call: TRBJ2-1
clone_size: -
d_call: -

cdr3_aa: CASSSRDSPNYGYTF
cdr3_nt: TGTGCCAGCAGCTCGAGGGACAGCCCTAACTATGGCTACACCTTC
v_call: TRBV11-2
j_call: TRBJ1-2
clone_size: -
d_call: TRBD1

cdr3_aa: CASSQGFGLAGSDTQYF
cdr3_nt: TGTGCCAGCAGCCAAGGTTTTGGGCTAGCGGGATCAGATACGCAGTATTTT
v_call: TRBV14
j_call: TRBJ2-3
clone_size: -
d_call: TRBD2

cdr3_aa: CASSIAGATDTQYF
cdr3_nt: TGTGCCAGCAGTATAGCGGGAGCTACAGATACGCAGTATTTT
v_call: TRBV6-5
j_call: TRBJ2-3
clone_size: -
d_call: TRBD2

cdr3_aa: CASSSHQGARGYTF
cdr3_nt: TGTGCCAGCAGCTCCCACCAGGGGGCGAGGGGCTACACCTTC
v_call: TRBV7-2
j_call: TRBJ1-2
clone_size: -
d_call: TRBD1

cdr3_aa: CASSLGRRPLRKTYEQYF
cdr3_nt: TGTGCCAGCAGTCTCGGGCGACGACCCCTAAGGAAGACCTACGAGCAGTACTTC
v_call: TRBV28
j_call: TRBJ2-7
clone_size: -
d_call: -

cdr3_aa: CASSLGDSWGNEQFF
cdr3_nt: TGTGCCAGCAGCTTAGGGGACTCCTGGGGGAATGAGCAGTTCTTC
v_call: TRBV13
j_call: TRBJ2-1
clone_size: few
d_call: -

cdr3_aa: CASSEQGAGSYNEQFF
cdr3_nt: TGTGCCAGCAGTGAACAGGGGGCTGGCTCCTACAATGAGCAGTTCTTC
v_call: TRBV25-1
j_call: TRBJ2-1
clone_size: -
d_call: TRBD1

cdr3_aa: CASSDRGEKLFF
cdr3_nt: TGTGCCAGCAGCGACAGGGGGGAAAAACTGTTTTTT
v_call: TRBV28
j_call: TRBJ1-4
clone_size: few
d_call: TRBD1

cdr3_aa: CASSYGPTYEQYF
cdr3_nt: TGTGCCAGCAGTTACGGACCCACCTACGAGCAGTACTTC
v_call: TRBV27
j_call: TRBJ2-7
clone_size: -
d_call: -

cdr3_aa: CSARSYEQYF
cdr3_nt: TGCAGTGCCCGGAGCTACGAGCAGTACTTC
v_call: TRBV20-1
j_call: TRBJ2-7
clone_size: -
d_call: -

cdr3_aa: CSVEDLLETQYF
cdr3_nt: TGCAGCGTTGAAGATCTTCTAGAGACCCAGTACTTC
v_call: TRBV29-1
j_call: TRBJ2-5
clone_size: -
d_call: -

cdr3_aa: CASSLEREIYEQYF
cdr3_nt: TGCGCCAGCAGCTTGGAACGGGAGATTTACGAGCAGTACTTC
v_call: TRBV5-1
j_call: TRBJ2-7
clone_size: -
d_call: -

cdr3_aa: CASSLGGQAGTEAFF
cdr3_nt: TGTGCCAGCAGCCTGGGGGGACAGGCGGGAACTGAAGCTTTCTTT
v_call: TRBV28
j_call: TRBJ1-1
clone_size: -
d_call: TRBD1

cdr3_aa: CAWGQGTIYGYTF
cdr3_nt: TGTGCCTGGGGACAGGGGACGATCTATGGCTACACCTTC
v_call: TRBV30
j_call: TRBJ1-2
clone_size: -
d_call: TRBD1

cdr3_aa: CASSTRTGGDIGELFF
cdr3_nt: TGTGCCAGCAGCACACGGACAGGGGGAGATATCGGGGAGCTGTTTTTT
v_call: TRBV5-4
j_call: TRBJ2-2
clone_size: few
d_call: TRBD1